The 5 T cell receptor beta chains given below trace back to one sample, sequenced in a study of PD-1 blockade in classical Hodgkin lymphoma. Method: immunoSEQ multiplex PCR; TCRdb's copy keeps in-frame clones and lacks some. Among some 41,000 clones listed, about 85% were seen once. All the patients suffered relapse after autologous stem cell transplantation, and brentuximab vedotin exposure differed. Specimen: peripheral blood mononuclear cells (PBMCs), collected before the second cycle of nivolumab. Receptor source: a human donor with classical Hodgkin lymphoma.

This sequence joins TRBV7-2 and TRBJ1-1, with D unclear. Between the trimmed V and J ends, which lost 5 bases and 1 base, there was a span of 8 bases. The CDR3 is made up of 13 amino acids. Germline CDR1 reads SGHTA; CDR2 reads FQGNSA. CDR3 loop: CASSHGRNTEAFF. In nucleotides, the CDR3 is TGTGCCAGCAGCCACGGACGGAACACTGAAGCTTTCTTT.

V usage is TRBV6-4 and J usage is TRBJ1-5; the D is unclear. CDR3 size: 13 residues. The germline V gene encodes CDR1 MRHNA and CDR2 SNTAGT. The V gene lost 3 bases and the J gene lost 6 bases, with 9 bases spanning the gap. The CDR3 nucleotides are TGTGCCAGCAGTGAGGCCCCGGGTCAGCCCCAGCATTTT. Translated: CASSEAPGQPQHF.

In its sample, this clone was seen once. The rearrangement joins TRBV13 to TRBJ2-3; 8 bases align to TRBD2. The CDR3 totals 15 residues. Germline CDR1 PRHDT, CDR2 FYEKMQ (reference sequence). Losses at the gene ends were 0 bases for V and 2 bases for J; bases not matched to a gene: 1. This CDR3 reads CASSLGTSVTDTQYF. The CDR3 bases are TGTGCCAGCAGCTTAGGGACTAGCGTCACAGATACGCAGTATTTT. Based on the CDR3 plus reference TRBV13 and TRBJ2-3, the full variable domain is AAGVIQSPRHLIKEKRETATLKCYPIPRHDTVYWYQQGPGQDPQFLISFYEKMQSDKGSIPDRFSAQQFSDYHSELNMSSLELGDSALYFCASSLGTSVTDTQYFGPGTRLTVL.

This rearrangement joins TRBV6-1 to TRBJ1-5; D is ambiguous. CDR1 is MNHNS, CDR2 SASEGT, per germline. The CDR3 consists of 15 residues. The V end lost 2 bases, the J end lost 4 bases, and 12 bases lay between the germline ends. The CDR3 DNA follows: TGTGCCAGCAGTGAATCGTGGGTTGGTAATCAGCCCCAGCATTTT. As protein: CASSESWVGNQPQHF.

The chain recombines TRBV5-1 with TRBJ1-1; D is perhaps TRBD1 (6 bases). Germline V gives CDR1 SGHRS, CDR2 YFSETQ. CDR3 length: 13 amino acids. V lost 4 bases and J lost 1, with 8 bases in between. CDR3 sequence: CASSTTGNTEAFF. The CDR3 DNA is TGCGCCAGCAGCACGACAGGGAACACTGAAGCTTTCTTT.